This T cell receptor (beta chain) comes out of a study of blood T cell repertoires in COVID-19. TCRdb's copy holds only in-frame clones and misses some; the assay was immunoSEQ multiplex PCR. The table has some 300,000 clones, 90% seen once. The receptor's source is a middle-aged woman with COVID-19, enrolled during active disease. Sequenced sample: peripheral blood.

This CDR3 is CASSQSGRSYEQYF. In DNA, the CDR3 is TGTGCCAGCAGTCAAAGCGGGAGGTCCTACGAGCAGTACTTC. The V gene is TRBV27, the J gene TRBJ2-7, with 9 bases that match TRBD2. This CDR3 comprises 14 residues. Trimming cost V 5 bases and J 1 base; bases outside gene matches: 3. CDR1 is MNHEY, CDR2 SMNVEV, per germline (reference sequence).